Following are 5 T cell receptor beta chains from one sample sequenced in a study. Each CDR3 protein gets one entry after TCRdb re-called the 5' RACE reads with MiXCR. The sample carries 55,000 to 80,000 distinct CDR3 sequences, 20% to 25% recorded once. Sequencing was carried out using memory CD4+ T cells sorted from a lymph node. The sample's subset: memory CD4+ T cells, CD4+CD45RO+CD25-. These receptors came from a female donor with breast cancer.

The table lists this clonotype with many counts. The CDR3 is CSAAQTYNEQFF. CDR3 sequence (DNA): TGCAGTGCCGCGCAGACCTACAATGAGCAGTTCTTC. The gene calls are TRBV20-1 and TRBJ2-1; unclear D gene. The CDR3 consists of 12 residues. Between the trimmed V and J ends, which lost 6 bases and 2 bases, there was a span of 8 bases. The germline V gene encodes CDR1 DFQATT and CDR2 SNEGSKA (reference sequence).

Remarks on this clonotype: A read error is possible here, since a much larger clone lies one base away. This chain joins TRBV10-3 and TRBJ2-1; a weak D match, TRBD2 (6 bases). CDR1 is ENHRY and CDR2 is SYGVKD in the germline V gene. There are 19 residues in the CDR3. CDR3 amino acids: CAISEPVYSGTNTYNEQSF. The CDR3 DNA reads TGTGCCATCAGTGAGCCAGTTTATAGCGGAACAAACACCTACAATGAGCAGTCCTTC.

Points on this clonotype: Being one base from a much bigger clone, this may be a read error. The chain employs TRBV20-1 and TRBJ2-5; 9 bases are shared with TRBD1. CDR1 and CDR2 (germline): DFQATT, SNEGSKA (reference sequence). The CDR3 runs 16 residues. CDR3 bases: TGCAGTGCTAGAGATGGTGGGACAGGGATACAAGAGGCCCAGTACTTC. This gives the protein CSARDGGTGIQEAQYF.

This clonotype was detected only a few times. The V and J genes are TRBV5-1 and TRBJ2-7; D is perhaps TRBD2 (5 bases). The CDR3 sequence is 15 residues long. Germline CDR1 and CDR2: SGHRS and YFSETQ. Trimming removed 1 base from V and 2 bases from J, with 13 bases in between. The CDR3 coding sequence is TGCGCCAGCAGCTTGAGTGTAGCGTCGGCCTACGAGCAGTACTTC. Its protein product is CASSLSVASAYEQYF.

The chain carries TRBV7-6 and TRBJ1-4; 8 positions match TRBD1. V was clipped by 3 bases and J by 5 bases; unmatched bases: 2. CDR3 length equals 14 residues. The germline V gene encodes CDR1 SGHVS and CDR2 FNYEAQ. CDR3 in DNA: TGTGCCAGCAGCTTTAGACAGGGGAATGAAAAACTGTTTTTT. Encoded protein: CASSFRQGNEKLFF.